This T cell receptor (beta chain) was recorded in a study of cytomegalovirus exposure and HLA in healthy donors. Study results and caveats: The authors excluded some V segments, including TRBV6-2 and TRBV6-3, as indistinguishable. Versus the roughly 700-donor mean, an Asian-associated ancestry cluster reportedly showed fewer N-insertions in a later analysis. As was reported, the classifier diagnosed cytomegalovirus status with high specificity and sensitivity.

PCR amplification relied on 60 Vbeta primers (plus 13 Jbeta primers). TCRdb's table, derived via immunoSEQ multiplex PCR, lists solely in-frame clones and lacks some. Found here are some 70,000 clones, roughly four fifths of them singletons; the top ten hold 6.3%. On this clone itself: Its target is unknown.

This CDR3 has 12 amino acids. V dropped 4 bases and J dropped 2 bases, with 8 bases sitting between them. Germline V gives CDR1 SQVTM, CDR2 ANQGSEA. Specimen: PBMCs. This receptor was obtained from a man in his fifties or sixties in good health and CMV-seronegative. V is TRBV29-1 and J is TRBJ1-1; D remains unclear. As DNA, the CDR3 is TGCAGCGTTGCAACTGGTAACACTGAAGCTTTCTTT. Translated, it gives CSVATGNTEAFF.